This T cell receptor (beta chain) emerged from a study of T cell therapy after organ transplantation. The time point denotes: 20-29 weeks after completion of therapy. Study results and limitations: Effects of concurrent antirejection and antiviral medications were not evaluable. Minimal repertoire change after therapy followed marked pretherapy expansions in nonresponders.

As for this clone: Antigen specificity is unknown.

The V end was cut by 1 base, the J end by 6 bases, with 10 bases between. Per the germline V gene, CDR1 is MNHNY and CDR2 is SVGAGI (reference sequence). This CDR3 comprises 13 residues. Clones were read by immunoSEQ multiplex PCR, and TCRdb kept only the in-frame ones, dropping some. This sample has roughly 15,000 clones, with about 85% found just once. The TCR originated in a human patient who had received a solid organ transplant and had CMV disease. Some T cells here may be from the graft donor. The chain is built from TRBV6-6 and TRBJ2-7; the D gene is possibly TRBD2 (5 bases). The source material was CD8+ T cells from blood, sampled after autologous CMV-specific T cell therapy. Here the CDR3 DNA reads TGTGCCAGCAGTTACTTAGAAAGCGGCGAGCAGTACTTC. Residues: CASSYLESGEQYF.